The 17 T cell receptor beta chains listed next were all sequenced from one sample in a study of vaccination and CD4 T cells after COVID-19. Sequencing of DNA taken from cultured CD4+ T cells relied on the Oncomine TCR Beta short-read assay. From the PCR reads, TCRdb called clonotypes with MiXCR, one entry per CDR3 protein. This table has over 9,000 distinct CDR3 sequences, around 50% appearing once. For these TCRs, the target antigens are not known. Sample treatment: roughly 11-day PBMC culture with coronavirus spike peptide pools or control peptides (ViraFEST assay). Material: CD4+ T cells from blood, cultured in vitro. These receptor sequences come from a human donor who had recovered from COVID-19.

The J gene is TRBJ1-1, the V gene TRBV20-1, with a tentative D call TRBD1 (6 bases). CDR3 length: 14 residues. Between the trimmed V and J ends, which lost 0 bases and 1 base, there was a span of 9 bases. Germline-derived CDR1 and CDR2 are DFQATT and SNEGSKA (reference sequence). The CDR3 region is CSARDPGQNTEAFF. The DNA of the CDR3 is TGCAGTGCTAGAGACCCGGGACAGAACACTGAAGCTTTCTTT.

The chain employs TRBV30 and TRBJ1-5; a weak D match, TRBD1 (5 bases). From germline, CDR1 is GTSNPN and CDR2 SVGIG (reference sequence). The ends were cut back, 2 bases at V and 4 bases at J, with 9 bases in the middle. The CDR3 is 13 residues long. The CDR3 coding sequence is TGTGCCTGGAGTACTAGGGGAAATCAGCCCCAGCATTTT. As protein: CAWSTRGNQPQHF.

The chain combines TRBV20-1 with TRBJ1-2, with 8 positions matching TRBD1. V lost 6 bases to trimming and J lost 4 bases; unmatched junction nucleotides: 10. The length of the CDR3 is 14 residues. Germline lookup yields CDR1 DFQATT and CDR2 SNEGSKA (reference sequence). The CDR3 region is CSAQRTGIVYGYTF. CDR3 DNA: TGCAGTGCACAACGGACAGGGATTGTCTATGGCTACACCTTC.

This chain links TRBV5-8 with TRBJ2-5, with a tentative D call TRBD2 (6 bases). The CDR3 totals 13 residues. CDR1 and CDR2 (germline): SGHTS, YDEGEE. The ends were cut back, 3 bases at V and 1 base at J, with 7 bases in the middle. CDR3 in amino acids: CASSYSGQETQYF. In nucleotides, the CDR3 is TGTGCCAGCAGCTATAGCGGCCAAGAGACCCAGTACTTC.

The chain uses TRBV27 and TRBJ2-5; 7 nucleotides align to TRBD1. Germline CDR1 and CDR2: MNHEY and SMNVEV (reference sequence). V dropped 6 bases and J dropped 5; count of bases not matched to a gene: 9. The CDR3 has 14 residues. CDR3 DNA: TGTGCCAGCAGCCCTACAAGGGGGCTGGAGACCCAGTACTTC. Amino acid sequence: CASSPTRGLETQYF.

The rearrangement links TRBV7-8 to TRBJ1-1; the D gene is possibly TRBD1 (5 bases). The CDR3 loop spans 18 amino acids. The germline gives CDR1 SGHVS, CDR2 FQNEAQ. V was trimmed by 6 bases and J by 5 bases, leaving 28 bases between them. CDR3 amino acids: CASSYTRLIHGRETEAFF. CDR3 nucleotides: TGTGCCAGCAGTTACACCCGCCTTATACACGGCAGGGAGACTGAAGCTTTCTTT.

The CDR3 loop is CASSFLGTGDEKLFF. The CDR3, as DNA: TGTGCCAGCAGCTTTCTCGGGACAGGGGATGAAAAACTGTTTTTT. This chain joins TRBV7-2 and TRBJ1-4; 10 nucleotides agree with TRBD1. Germline CDR1 is SGHTA and CDR2 is FQGNSA. There are 15 residues in the CDR3. With 3 bases clipped from V and 6 bases from J, the junction kept 4 bases outside the gene matches.

This clonotype was counted between two and nine times. The chain is built from TRBV20-1 and TRBJ1-2, with D perhaps matching TRBD1 (5 bases). The germline V gene encodes CDR1 DFQATT and CDR2 SNEGSKA (reference sequence). This CDR3 region has 13 residues. The CDR3 protein is CSIGTGTNYGYTF. The CDR3 coding sequence is TGCAGCATTGGAACAGGCACTAACTATGGCTACACCTTC.

CDR3 bases: TGTGCCAGCAGTGCCAGACAGGGTCTTAGCTATGGCTACACCTTC. Translating gives CASSARQGLSYGYTF. V is TRBV2 and J is TRBJ1-2; 7 positions agree with TRBD1. CDR3 length equals 15 residues. Germline V CDR1 and CDR2: SNHLY, FYNNEI. Germline trimming cut 4 bases from V and 4 bases from J; bases unmatched to any gene: 9. The complete variable domain, with remaining parts taken from reference TRBV2 and TRBJ1-2, reads EPEVTQTPSHQVTQMGQEVILRCVPISNHLYFYWYRQILGQKVEFLVSFYNNEISEKSEIFDDQFSVERPDGSNFTLKIRSTKLEDSAMYFCASSARQGLSYGYTFGSGTRLTVV.

The rearrangement uses TRBV7-9 and TRBJ2-1; the match to TRBD2 covers 8 bases. V was pared by 4 bases and J by 4 bases, with 9 bases of the junction left unmatched. The CDR3 spans 16 residues. CDR1 is SEHNR, CDR2 FQNEAQ, per germline (reference sequence). CDR3 DNA sequence: TGTGCCAGCAGCTCCTTTAGGGGCGGGGGGTACAATGAGCAGTTCTTC. It codes for CASSSFRGGGYNEQFF.

CDR3 sequence reads: CASSYLQGGNQPQHF. In DNA form, the CDR3 reads TGTGCCAGCAGTTACTTACAGGGAGGCAATCAGCCCCAGCATTTT. V gene TRBV6-2 or TRBV6-3 combines with J gene TRBJ1-5; D possibly corresponds to TRBD1 (6 bases). Deletions cut 1 base from V and 2 bases from J, with 9 bases between. Germline V lookup: CDR1 MNHEY, CDR2 SVGEGT. The CDR3 has 15 amino acids.

The chain is built from TRBV24-1 and TRBJ2-5; D uncertain. The CDR3 runs 15 residues. Trimming shortened V by 1 base and J by 3 bases, and 11 bases separated the two germline ends. Germline V gene sequence: CDR1 KGHDR, CDR2 SFDVKD. This CDR3 reads CATSDLTIGEETQYF. The CDR3 coding sequence is TGTGCCACCAGTGATTTAACTATTGGAGAAGAGACCCAGTACTTC.

A few counts support this clonotype. The chain employs TRBV20-1 and TRBJ1-6, with D unclear. CDR1 and CDR2 from the germline V gene are DFQATT and SNEGSKA (reference sequence). The CDR3 spans 15 residues. V was trimmed by 0 bases and J by 5 bases, leaving 11 bases between them. In nucleotides, the CDR3 is TGCAGTGCTAGAGAGGGGAGACCTAATAATTCACCCCTCCACTTT. Its translation is CSAREGRPNNSPLHF.

This clonotype was seen only a few times. V is TRBV20-1 and J is TRBJ2-7, with 10 bases that match TRBD2. CDR1 is DFQATT, CDR2 SNEGSKA, per germline (reference sequence). The CDR3 is 15 amino acids. V was clipped by 3 bases and J by 3 bases; unmatched bases: 8. The CDR3 loop reads CSASYTGTSVYEQYF. The DNA for the CDR3 is TGCAGTGCTAGTTACACCGGGACTAGCGTCTACGAGCAGTACTTC.

This clonotype was detected only a few times. V usage is TRBV19 and J usage is TRBJ1-4; D call uncertain. Germline V gene data show CDR1 as LNHDA and CDR2 as SQIVND (reference sequence). V was clipped by 6 bases and J by 7 bases, with 15 bases between them. CDR3 length: 14 residues. The CDR3 nucleotides are TGTGCCAGTAGCCCCGTCCCGAGGACTGAAAAACTGTTTTTT. This encodes CASSPVPRTEKLFF.

The rearrangement links TRBV19 to TRBJ2-1; D gene uncertain. CDR3 length: 17 amino acids. Germline CDR1 reads LNHDA; CDR2 reads SQIVND (reference sequence). The V end lost 6 bases, the J end lost 7 bases, and 25 bases lay between the germline ends. CDR3 sequence: CASSILGQASTQNEQFF. In DNA form, the CDR3 reads TGTGCCAGTAGCATTTTGGGCCAGGCCTCAACCCAGAATGAGCAGTTCTTC.

The chain has TRBV19 and TRBJ2-7, with 12 bases matching TRBD2. There are 14 residues in the CDR3. CDR1 is LNHDA and CDR2 is SQIVND in the germline V gene (reference sequence). Trimming took 10 bases from V and 1 from J; bases not matched to a gene: 5. This chain's CDR3 is CATKLAGGSYEQYF. The CDR3, as DNA: TGTGCCACGAAACTAGCGGGGGGTTCCTACGAGCAGTACTTC.